The rows below give T cell receptor beta chains drawn from one sample of a study of blood T cells in healthy people across ages. Via MiXCR, TCRdb re-called the 5' RACE reads, giving one row per CDR3 protein. The sample shows about 1.4 million distinct CDR3 sequences, roughly 60% of them seen only once. The sequenced sample was blood. The receptor set was obtained from a man aged 18-30 years in good health. The CDR3 runs from the conserved cysteine through the conserved F or W. D genes are given only for firm matches. Not every row has a clone size; where given, it reads once, few, many or a size class.

>TRBJ2-7|.|TRBV2|TRBD2
TGTGCCAGCAGTCAGCGGGGGCCAAACTACGAGCAGTACTTC
CASSQRGPNYEQYF
>TRBJ2-1|few|TRBV6-5|.
TGTGCCAGCAGTTATATCGGAGGACCCGGGGGGCAGTTCTTC
CASSYIGGPGGQFF
>TRBJ2-3|.|TRBV29-1|.
TGCAGCGCTGACGCGGCAGATACGCAGTATTTT
CSADAADTQYF
>TRBJ1-4|.|TRBV5-1|TRBD1
TGCGCCAGCAGCGTCCGGGACAGGGGCGAAAAACTGTTTTTT
CASSVRDRGEKLFF
>TRBJ2-7|few|TRBV15|.
TGTGCCACCAGCAGAGATCGAGGTACAGGTTACGAGCAGTACTTC
CATSRDRGTGYEQYF
>TRBJ1-2|.|TRBV7-2|.
TGTGCCAGCAGCTTATTAAGAGTCTATGGCTACACCTTC
CASSLLRVYGYTF
>TRBJ2-6|.|TRBV12-3/TRBV12-4|.
TGTGCCAGCAAAGACAGGTTCCTGGGGGCCAACGTCCTGACTTTC
CASKDRFLGANVLTF
>TRBJ1-2|.|TRBV10-3|.
TGTGCCATCAGTGAGATTCTAGGAACGTATGGCTACACCTTC
CAISEILGTYGYTF
>TRBJ2-3|.|TRBV27|TRBD1
TGTGCCAGCAGTTTTCTAGGACAGGGGGCGGAGGATACGCAGTATTTT
CASSFLGQGAEDTQYF
>TRBJ1-2|once|TRBV2|.
TGTGCCAGCAAAGGATCCGACATAGCTAACTATGGCTACACCTTC
CASKGSDIANYGYTF
>TRBJ1-1|many|TRBV27|.
TGTGCCAGCAGCTTAACGGGGTCCAACACTGAAGCTTTCTTT
CASSLTGSNTEAFF
>TRBJ2-5|.|TRBV15|.
TGTGCCACCAGCAGAGATCCGACACGTCAAGAGACCCAGTACTTC
CATSRDPTRQETQYF
>TRBJ2-3|.|TRBV7-2|.
TGTGCCAGCAGACAGATCGGAGATACGCAGTATTTT
CASRQIGDTQYF
>TRBJ2-1|.|TRBV21-1|.
TGTGCCAGCAGCAAAGGGATCCCTGCGGACAGGGCCTACAATGAGCAGTTCTTC
CASSKGIPADRAYNEQFF
>TRBJ2-3|.|TRBV5-1|TRBD2
TGCGCCAGCAGCAATAGCGGGAGTTTAGATACGCAGTATTTT
CASSNSGSLDTQYF
>TRBJ2-7|.|TRBV25-1|.
TGTGCCAGCAGTGGGGAAGGGGATCAGGCCTACGAGCAGTACTTC
CASSGEGDQAYEQYF
>TRBJ1-6|.|TRBV2|.
TGTGCCAGCAGTCCGACAGGCTCGGGGGTTGGTTCACCCCTCCACTTT
CASSPTGSGVGSPLHF
>TRBJ2-1|.|TRBV12-3/TRBV12-4|.
TGTGCCAGCAGTTTAGCGATGACAGAAAATGAGCAGTTCTTC
CASSLAMTENEQFF
>TRBJ2-3|few|TRBV20-1|.
TGCAGTGCCTCCTCCTCCGGGACGCAGTATTTT
CSASSSGTQYF
>TRBJ2-5|.|TRBV12-3/TRBV12-4|.
TGTGCCAGCAGTGTAGCCGAGGGAGAGACCCAGTACTTC
CASSVAEGETQYF
>TRBJ1-4|few|TRBV25-1|.
TGTGCCAGCAGTGAGGGGACGGGGGGAAATGAAAAACTGTTTTTT
CASSEGTGGNEKLFF
>TRBJ1-2|few|TRBV7-2|.
TGTGCCAGCAGCAATGAGGGGGGCGGTGGCTACACCTTC
CASSNEGGGGYTF
>TRBJ1-1|.|TRBV6-5|TRBD1
TGTGCCAGCAGTGCGTCGGGACAGGGTTTCACTGAAGCTTTCTTT
CASSASGQGFTEAFF
>TRBJ1-2|.|TRBV20-1|.
TGCAGTGCTAGAGATCCGAGAGGCTACACCTTC
CSARDPRGYTF
>TRBJ2-6|.|TRBV5-6|.
TGTGCCAGCAGCAACACAGGGCTAGGGGCCAACGTCCTGACTTTC
CASSNTGLGANVLTF
>TRBJ2-5|few|TRBV7-2|.
TGTGCCAGCAGCTTGGACACCAAAGAGACCCAGTACTTC
CASSLDTKETQYF
>TRBJ2-7|few|TRBV3-1|.
TGTGCCAGCAGCCGAGCCGGGACCGCCGGGACCGAGCAGTACTTC
CASSRAGTAGTEQYF
>TRBJ2-7|.|TRBV4-1|.
TGCGCCAGCAGCCTCATTGGGGATCACAATGAGCAGTACTTC
CASSLIGDHNEQYF
>TRBJ1-2|.|TRBV10-3|TRBD1
TGTGCCATCAGTGAACCCACAGGGGGCTATGGCTACACCTTC
CAISEPTGGYGYTF
>TRBJ2-5|.|TRBV27|.
TGTGCCAGCGCTACTCGGTGGGGGCCCGCGGGGACCCAGTACTTC
CASATRWGPAGTQYF
>TRBJ2-1|once|TRBV10-3|TRBD2
TGTGCCACCTCAGGGGGTAGCGGGAGGGTTAATGAGCAGTTCTTC
CATSGGSGRVNEQFF
>TRBJ1-4|.|TRBV4-1|.
TGCGCCAGCAGCCACCTCAGGGTGTCTAATGAAAAACTGTTTTTT
CASSHLRVSNEKLFF
>TRBJ2-1|.|TRBV4-3|TRBD2
TGCGCCAGCAGCCAAGATGGTTCGCGGGGGGGCACCGATGAGCAGTTCTTC
CASSQDGSRGGTDEQFF
>TRBJ1-6|.|TRBV5-1|.
TGCGCCAGCAGCTTGGACCCAAACCCGGATTCACCCCTCCACTTT
CASSLDPNPDSPLHF
>TRBJ1-5|.|TRBV20-1|.
TGCAGTGGCTCCGCCGCGGTGGGAAATCAGCCCCAGCATTTT
CSGSAAVGNQPQHF
>TRBJ2-4|few|TRBV20-1|.
TGCAGTGCTAGAGGAATAGGAACCACGGGGTTTAGTCGGGAGCAGTACTTC
CSARGIGTTGFSREQYF